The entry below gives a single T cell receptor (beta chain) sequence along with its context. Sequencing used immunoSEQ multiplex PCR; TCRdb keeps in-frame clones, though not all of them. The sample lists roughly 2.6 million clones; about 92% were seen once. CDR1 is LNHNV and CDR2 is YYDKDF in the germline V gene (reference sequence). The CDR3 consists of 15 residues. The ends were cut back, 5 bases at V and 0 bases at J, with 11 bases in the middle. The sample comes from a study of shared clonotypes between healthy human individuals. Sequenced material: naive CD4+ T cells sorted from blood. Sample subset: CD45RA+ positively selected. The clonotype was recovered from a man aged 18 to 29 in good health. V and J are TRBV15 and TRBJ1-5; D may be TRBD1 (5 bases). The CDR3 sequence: CATSREGYSNQPQHF. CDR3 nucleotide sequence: TGTGCCACCAGCCGGGAGGGGTATAGCAATCAGCCCCAGCATTTT.